A selection of T cell receptor beta chains follows, all from one sample in a study of OX40 agonist ivuxolimab in advanced cancers. Generated by immunoSEQ multiplex PCR, the TCRdb table keeps only in-frame clones and is missing some. The sample includes about 59,000 clones, around 93% of them seen just once. The sequences come from CD4+ or CD8+ T cells sorted from blood, collected in a trial of the OX40 agonist ivuxolimab. Every receptor here comes from an adult with an advanced solid tumor such as melanoma, head and neck, liver or kidney cancer. Each CDR3 is given with its conserved first and last residue. D genes are given only for firm matches. Clone size is given for some rows only: seen once, a few or many times, or a class if the clone is expanded.

V,size,D,J,DNA,CDR3
TRBV10-2,-,-,TRBJ1-1,TGCGCCAGCAGTGAGGGAGACACTGAAGCTTTCTTT,CASSEGDTEAFF
TRBV29-1,-,-,TRBJ2-5,TGCAGCGTTGTAGAAGAGACCCAGTACTTC,CSVVEETQYF
TRBV11-2,-,-,TRBJ1-3,TGTGCCAGCAGCTTAGGTCGGGGCTCTGGAAACACCATATATTTT,CASSLGRGSGNTIYF
TRBV23-1,once,-,TRBJ2-2,TGCGCCAGCAGTGAAGGTTTCCGGAAGTACACCGGGGAGCTGTTTTTT,CASSEGFRKYTGELFF
TRBV27,-,-,TRBJ1-1,TGTGCCAGCAGTTTGGGGACATCGAACACTGAAGCTTTCTTT,CASSLGTSNTEAFF
TRBV28,-,-,TRBJ2-5,TGTGCCAGCAGTTTAGCGGAGGTGGGCTTTATAGAGACCCAGTACTTC,CASSLAEVGFIETQYF
TRBV21-1,-,-,TRBJ2-1,TGTGCCAGCAGCCAGGGACTAGCGCCCGTAAAGTTCTTC,CASSQGLAPVKFF
TRBV11-1,-,-,TRBJ2-7,TGTGCCAGCAGCATCGGGACCTTCAACTACGAGCAGTACTTC,CASSIGTFNYEQYF
TRBV5-6,-,TRBD2,TRBJ2-1,TGTGCCAGCAGCTTGGCGCTAGCGGGAGTCCTTAATGAGCAGTTCTTC,CASSLALAGVLNEQFF
TRBV18,-,-,TRBJ2-5,TGTGCCAGCTCACCGTCAGGAGAAGAGACCCAGTACTTC,CASSPSGEETQYF
TRBV4-3,-,TRBD2,TRBJ2-3,TGCGCCAGCAGCCAAGACGAACTAGCGGGAGGCCCAGATACGCAGTATTTT,CASSQDELAGGPDTQYF
TRBV4-1,-,TRBD2,TRBJ2-7,TGCGCCAGCAGCCAGTCCGGGACTAGTAGCTACGAGCAGTACTTC,CASSQSGTSSYEQYF
TRBV7-9,-,TRBD2,TRBJ2-5,TGTGCCAGCAAGGGACTAGCGGGAGGGCAAGAGACCCAGTACTTC,CASKGLAGGQETQYF
TRBV18,large,-,TRBJ2-1,TGTGCCAGCTCACAGGGGTTCCCCTACAATGAGCAGTTCTTC,CASSQGFPYNEQFF
TRBV5-1,-,-,TRBJ2-7,TGCGCCAGCAGCTTGGAGGGACCGATTATCACCTACGAGCAGTACTTC,CASSLEGPIITYEQYF
TRBV11-3,-,TRBD1,TRBJ2-5,TGTGCCAGCAGCGTCGACAGGGGGGAGACCCAGTACTTC,CASSVDRGETQYF
TRBV29-1,-,TRBD2,TRBJ2-7,TGCAGCGTTGAGTCGAGTAGCGGGTTATCCTACGAGCAGTACTTC,CSVESSSGLSYEQYF
TRBV29-1,-,TRBD1,TRBJ2-7,TGCAGCGTGCCGGGACAGGGGTCTTCCTACGAGCAGTACTTC,CSVPGQGSSYEQYF